The text below deals with one T cell receptor beta chain. Antigen unknown. CDR3 length: 12 amino acids. V lost 7 bases to trimming and J lost 7 bases; unmatched junction nucleotides: 7. The germline CDR1 and CDR2 sequences are GTSNPN and SVGIG (reference sequence). These data are taken from a study of Tregs in tolerant kidney transplant recipients. General observations from the study: In tolerant patients, donor-specific Tregs outgrew total Tregs, suggesting antigen-driven expansion. Validation in larger populations is needed because few patients were studied.

Mixed chimerism was transient after nonmyeloablative marrow transplants from related graft donors. Thawed PBMCs were FACS-sorted into unstimulated CD4+CD25+CD127- regulatory T cells, CD4+CD25- non-regulatory cells, CD4 and CD8 cells. The assay was immunoSEQ multiplex PCR, and TCRdb's table has in-frame clones only and misses some. Here the sample spans about 64,000 clones, about 87% being singletons. The chain employs TRBV30 and TRBJ2-1; TRBD1 agrees at 7 bases. The sequence was collected from a human patient who received a combined kidney and bone marrow transplant. These T cells may partly come from the graft donor. Sequencing was performed on CD4+ T cells from blood (PBMCs), taken 6 months after the transplant. The CDR3 sequence: CALQGYRNEQFF. In DNA form, the CDR3 reads TGTGCCTTACAGGGGTATCGGAATGAGCAGTTCTTC.